The clone carrying this T cell receptor beta chain was recorded a few times. The antigen is not known. The CDR3 is made up of 16 amino acids. Germline V gene data show CDR1 as KGHSH and CDR2 as LQKENI. J was trimmed by 5 bases and V by 1 base; bases with no gene match: 9. This sample stems from a study of vaccination and CD4 T cells after COVID-19. The treatment was: roughly 10-day PBMC culture with coronavirus spike peptide pools or control peptides (ViraFEST assay). Each well received a few million PBMCs, cultured with 10 IU/ml IL-2 and 10 ug/ml peptide pools. Study results and limitations: Convalescent patients' vaccine-specific clones were spike mono-reactive in 304 of 307 cases.

The study sequenced cultured CD4+ T cell DNA using the Oncomine TCR Beta short-read assay. In TCRdb, the PCR reads were re-called with MiXCR into one record per CDR3 protein. Seen here are about 17,000 distinct CDR3 sequences, 40% to 50% observed once, and the top ten hold around 5%. The sequence came from a human donor who had recovered from COVID-19. The chain couples TRBV18 to TRBJ2-5; TRBD1 matches at 8 bases. Here the sequenced sample was CD4+ T cells from blood, cultured in vitro, taken before SARS-CoV-2 vaccination. The CDR3 DNA reads TGTGCCAGCTCACCACTGGGCAGGGGGCTTTTGGAGACCCAGTACTTC. Amino acids: CASSPLGRGLLETQYF.